The 25 T cell receptor beta chains below come from one sample, sequenced in a study of blood T cell repertoires in COVID-19. Clones were sequenced by immunoSEQ multiplex PCR, and TCRdb holds only the in-frame ones, with some missing. The table lists 58,000 or so clones, roughly four fifths of them singletons, with 28% in the top ten. The sequenced material came from peripheral blood. The receptors were gathered from a woman older than 75 with acute or convalescent COVID-19.

The V call is TRBV3-1 (or the pseudogene TRBV3-2), the J call TRBJ2-7; D uncertain. Trimming stripped 2 bases from V and 2 bases from J, with 4 bases between. Germline V gives CDR1 LGHDT, CDR2 YNNKEL (reference sequence). CDR3 length: 12 amino acids. The CDR3 loop reads CASSQTPYEQYF. The DNA for the CDR3 is TGTGCCAGCAGCCAAACTCCCTACGAGCAGTACTTC.

The chain employs TRBV6-2 or TRBV6-3 and TRBJ1-2; D may be TRBD1 (6 bases). The germline gives CDR1 MNHEY, CDR2 SVGEGT. CDR3 size: 15 residues. V lost 6 bases and J lost 8, with 22 bases in between. This chain's CDR3 is CASSRRFGGLRGYTF. The DNA for the CDR3 is TGTGCCAGCAGCCGACGTTTCGGGGGGCTTCGGGGCTACACCTTC.

This clone was picked up many times. V is TRBV10-2 and J is TRBJ1-1; D is undetermined. V gave up 4 bases and J gave up 4 bases, with 13 bases separating them. The V gene's germline CDR1 is WSHSY and CDR2 SAAADI. The CDR3 has 14 residues. CDR3 DNA: TGCGCCAGCAGTGCCCCTGTGGGAGGCACTGAAGCTTTCTTT. Its translation: CASSAPVGGTEAFF.

The CDR3 nucleotides are TGTGCCAGCAGCTTGGCCAATAGCAATCAGCCCCAGCATTTT. This gives the protein CASSLANSNQPQHF. The rearrangement joins TRBV7-2 to TRBJ1-5; D remains ambiguous. V dropped 3 bases and J dropped 0 bases, with 6 bases sitting between them. CDR1 SGHTA and CDR2 FQGNSA come from the germline V gene. The CDR3 is 14 amino acids.

The V gene is TRBV2, the J gene TRBJ1-2; TRBD1 matches at 10 bases. The CDR3 is made up of 15 amino acids. Per germline, CDR1 SNHLY and CDR2 FYNNEI. V lost 6 bases to trimming and J lost 0 bases; unmatched junction nucleotides: 4. The CDR3 bases are TGTGCCAGCAGGTCCGGGACAGGGGCTAACTATGGCTACACCTTC. The encoded protein is CASRSGTGANYGYTF.

The chain recombines TRBV11-2 with TRBJ2-7; TRBD2 agrees at 8 bases. The CDR3 spans 14 residues. Germline assignment: CDR1 SGHAT and CDR2 FQNNGV. The J segment lost 1 base and the V segment lost 2 bases, leaving 1 base of the junction unmatched. The CDR3 loop is CASSLSGRSYEQYF. The CDR3 nucleotides are TGTGCCAGCAGCTTAAGCGGGAGATCCTACGAGCAGTACTTC.

The chain combines TRBV28 with TRBJ2-3; D gene ambiguous. Per germline, CDR1 MDHEN and CDR2 SYDVKM. V was pared by 5 bases and J by 0 bases, with 12 bases between. The CDR3 extends over 15 amino acids. CDR3 nucleotides: TGTGCCAGCAGTCAGCCTGTGACTAGCACAGATACGCAGTATTTT. It codes for CASSQPVTSTDTQYF. The variable domain in full, completed from reference TRBV28 and TRBJ2-3, reads DVKVTQSSRYLVKRTGEKVFLECVQDMDHENMFWYRQDPGLGLRLIYFSYDVKMKEKGDIPEGYSVSREKKERFSLILESASTNQTSMYLCASSQPVTSTDTQYFGPGTRLTVL.

A few counts support this clone. CDR3 coding DNA: TGTGCCAGTAGTCTCCCGTGGAGGGAAGCTTTCTTT. It translates to CASSLPWREAFF. This chain connects TRBV19 to TRBJ1-1; D is ambiguous. CDR3 length: 12 residues. Trimming stripped 5 bases from V and 8 bases from J, with 12 bases between. Per the germline V gene, CDR1 is LNHDA and CDR2 is SQIVND (reference sequence).

This chain links TRBV5-1 with TRBJ2-1, with TRBD2 identical over 12 bases. The trim removed 3 bases at V and 0 bases at J, leaving 1 base unmatched. The CDR3 is 16 residues long. The germline V gene encodes CDR1 SGHRS and CDR2 YFSETQ. The DNA of the CDR3 is TGCGCCAGCAGCTCGACTAGCGGGAGCTCCTACAATGAGCAGTTCTTC. Translated, it gives CASSSTSGSSYNEQFF.

The chain couples TRBV28 to TRBJ2-6, with TRBD1 identical over 7 bases. J gave up 0 bases and V 8 bases, and 10 bases lay outside the gene matches. CDR3 length: 17 residues. Germline V CDR1 and CDR2: MDHEN, SYDVKM. CDR3 loop: CASVPTGYSSGANVLTF. The CDR3 DNA sequence: TGTGCCAGCGTACCGACAGGGTACAGCTCTGGGGCCAACGTCCTGACTTTC.

This sequence joins TRBV5-6 and TRBJ2-2, with 7 positions matching TRBD1. The ends lost 4 bases at V and 4 bases at J; junction bases unmatched: 4. The CDR3 is made up of 14 amino acids. Germline lookup yields CDR1 SGHDT and CDR2 YYEEEE. The CDR3 coding sequence is TGTGCCAGCAGCGGGCCAGGGGGCACCGGGGAGCTGTTTTTT. As protein: CASSGPGGTGELFF.

The V gene is TRBV10-3, the J gene TRBJ1-1; maybe TRBD1 (6 bases). There are 15 residues in the CDR3. V was shortened by 2 bases and J by 4 bases, with 14 bases between the two germline ends. CDR1 and CDR2 (germline): ENHRY, SYGVKD. The CDR3 DNA is TGTGCCATCAGTGAGCCCGGGGGGCGCACCACTGAAGCTTTCTTT. Translating gives CAISEPGGRTTEAFF.

The rearrangement uses TRBV6-5 and TRBJ1-3; tentatively, D is TRBD1 (6 bases). The CDR3 contains 15 residues. CDR1 MNHEY and CDR2 SVGAGI come from the germline V gene. Between the trimmed V and J ends, which lost 2 bases and 4 bases, there was a span of 12 bases. As DNA, the CDR3 is TGTGCCAGCAGTTACCGAAGGCAGGGGGGAAACACCATATATTTT. Its protein is CASSYRRQGGNTIYF.

This sequence joins TRBV30 and TRBJ1-5, with D unclear. V lost 1 base, J lost 0 bases, and 4 bases lay in between. Germline CDR1 GTSNPN, CDR2 SVGIG (reference sequence). This CDR3 has 13 amino acids. CDR3 coding DNA: TGTGCCTGGAGTGGAGCTAGCAATCAGCCCCAGCATTTT. This encodes CAWSGASNQPQHF.

The CDR3 region has the DNA TGTGCCAGCAGCTTAGGAGCCGGCGGTACGCAGTATTTT. Its translation is CASSLGAGGTQYF. The genes are TRBV7-2 and TRBJ2-3, with no clear D. The germline CDR1 and CDR2 sequences are SGHTA and FQGNSA. Trimming took 1 base from V and 8 from J, leaving 10 bases between them. The CDR3 loop spans 13 amino acids.

This sequence joins TRBV2 and TRBJ2-5; 13 bases are a match to TRBD2. Germline trimming cut 3 bases from V and 2 bases from J; bases unmatched to any gene: 9. The germline CDR1 and CDR2 sequences are SNHLY and FYNNEI. The CDR3 loop spans 18 amino acids. CDR3 sequence: CASSDPGLAGSRQETQYF. Here the CDR3 DNA reads TGTGCCAGCAGTGACCCGGGACTAGCGGGGAGTAGGCAAGAGACCCAGTACTTC.

This clone was seen only once. The chain employs TRBV5-1 and TRBJ2-5; D might be TRBD1 (6 bases). Trimming removed 4 bases at V and 5 bases at J, with 21 bases between. Germline V lookup: CDR1 SGHRS, CDR2 YFSETQ. The CDR3 has 16 amino acids. The CDR3 bases are TGCGCCAGCAGCCCTCTTTCGCCCCACAGGGAGGAGACCCAGTACTTC. Translated: CASSPLSPHREETQYF.

This clone was seen only a few times. The J gene is TRBJ1-5, the V gene TRBV19, with no clear D. V dropped 1 base and J dropped 6 bases, with 13 bases sitting between them. There are 15 residues in the CDR3. CDR1 is LNHDA, CDR2 SQIVND, per germline (reference sequence). The CDR3 loop is CASSIASPGGQPQHF. CDR3 in DNA: TGTGCCAGTAGTATAGCGAGCCCTGGCGGTCAGCCCCAGCATTTT. The full variable domain, completed using reference TRBV19 and TRBJ1-5, is DGGITQSPKYLFRKEGQNVTLSCEQNLNHDAMYWYRQDPGQGLRLIYYSQIVNDFQKGDIAEGYSVSREKKESFPLTVTSAQKNPTAFYLCASSIASPGGQPQHFGDGTRLSIL.

The CDR3: CASTTGTSGHNEQFF. For the CDR3, the DNA is TGTGCCAGCACCACCGGGACTAGCGGGCACAATGAGCAGTTCTTC. This chain joins TRBV6-5 and TRBJ2-1; 12 bases map to TRBD2. The germline CDR1 and CDR2 sequences are MNHEY and SVGAGI. The CDR3 spans 15 residues. The J segment lost 5 bases and the V segment lost 7 bases, leaving 6 bases of the junction unmatched.

V gene TRBV30 combines with J gene TRBJ1-4, with TRBD1 as a possible D gene (5 bases). The germline V gene encodes CDR1 GTSNPN and CDR2 SVGIG (reference sequence). Trimming left V 2 bases short and J 8 bases short, with 12 bases between. This CDR3 has 13 amino acids. This CDR3 reads CAWSFQGAEKLFF. As DNA, the CDR3 is TGTGCCTGGAGTTTTCAGGGTGCCGAAAAACTGTTTTTT.

The chain couples TRBV10-3 to TRBJ2-7; 8 bases are shared with TRBD1. The CDR3 extends over 14 amino acids. Trimming at V came to 1 base and at J to 7 bases, leaving 6 bases not matched to a gene. CDR1 is ENHRY and CDR2 is SYGVKD in the germline V gene. DNA for the CDR3: TGTGCCATCAGTGAGTTGCAGGGGGCTCGTGAGCAGTACTTC. The encoded protein is CAISELQGAREQYF.

The genes are TRBV5-1 and TRBJ1-1; D remains ambiguous. From germline, CDR1 is SGHRS and CDR2 YFSETQ. The V end was cut by 2 bases, the J end by 0 bases, with 8 bases between. The CDR3 runs 14 residues. Here the CDR3 DNA reads TGCGCCAGCAGCTTTTTCGACTTGAACACTGAAGCTTTCTTT. Protein product: CASSFFDLNTEAFF.

The chain combines TRBV6-2 or TRBV6-3 with TRBJ1-4; no reliable D call. The CDR3 sequence is 17 residues long. In germline, CDR1 is MNHEY, CDR2 SVGEGT. With 2 bases removed from V and 13 bases from J, the gap between germline ends came to 26 bases. The CDR3: CASSYRPTLTTNEGLFF. The CDR3 DNA reads TGTGCCAGCAGTTACCGACCTACACTTACAACTAATGAAGGACTGTTTTTT.

This chain links TRBV3-1 (or the pseudogene TRBV3-2) with TRBJ2-5, with 9 bases fitting TRBD2. CDR3 length equals 16 residues. Germline loops: CDR1 LGHDT, CDR2 YNNKEL (reference sequence). Unmatched junction bases numbered 10, after V lost 4 bases and J lost 4 bases. Here the CDR3 DNA reads TGTGCCAGCAGCCCCGGGGGCGGGAGGGTCTTAGAGACCCAGTACTTC. It encodes CASSPGGGRVLETQYF.

The genes are TRBV15 and TRBJ2-5; 7 bases are shared with TRBD1. This CDR3 region has 14 residues. V dropped 1 base and J dropped 5; count of bases not matched to a gene: 4. Germline-derived CDR1 and CDR2 are LNHNV and YYDKDF (reference sequence). The CDR3 DNA reads as TGTGCCACCAGCAGAGGACAGGGTGTCGAGACCCAGTACTTC. Encoded protein: CATSRGQGVETQYF.